This note documents a single T cell receptor beta chain sequence. This specimen comes from a study of blood T cell repertoires in COVID-19. The overall study: The United States, Italy and Spain provided the acute and convalescent COVID-19 samples.

TCRdb keeps only in-frame clones here, not all; method: immunoSEQ multiplex PCR. The sample shows roughly 260,000 clones, approximately 92% of them seen only once. One Seattle source followed patients from active infection through their disease course. This clonotype originated in a person aged 18-35 years with COVID-19, enrolled during active disease. Sequenced: peripheral blood.

As DNA, the CDR3 is TGTGCCAGCAGCCGCACGGCGGTCGAAGAGACCCAGTACTTC. Protein product: CASSRTAVEETQYF. The V and J genes are TRBV4-2 and TRBJ2-5; no firm D call. Between the trimmed V and J ends, which lost 4 bases and 3 bases, there was a span of 12 bases. In germline, CDR1 is LGHNA, CDR2 YNFKEQ. The CDR3 sequence is 14 residues long.